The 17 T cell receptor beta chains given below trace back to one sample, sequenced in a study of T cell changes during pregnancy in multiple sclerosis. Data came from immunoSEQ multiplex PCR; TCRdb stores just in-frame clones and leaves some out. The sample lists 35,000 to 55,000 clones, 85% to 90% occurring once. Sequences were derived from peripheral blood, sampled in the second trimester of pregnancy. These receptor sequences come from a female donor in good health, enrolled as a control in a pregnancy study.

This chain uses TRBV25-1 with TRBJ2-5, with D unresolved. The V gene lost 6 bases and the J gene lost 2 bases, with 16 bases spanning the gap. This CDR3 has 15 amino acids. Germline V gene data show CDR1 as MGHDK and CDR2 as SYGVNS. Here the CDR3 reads CASRSTVGVQETQYF. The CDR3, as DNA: TGTGCCAGCAGATCCACGGTCGGAGTACAAGAGACCCAGTACTTC.

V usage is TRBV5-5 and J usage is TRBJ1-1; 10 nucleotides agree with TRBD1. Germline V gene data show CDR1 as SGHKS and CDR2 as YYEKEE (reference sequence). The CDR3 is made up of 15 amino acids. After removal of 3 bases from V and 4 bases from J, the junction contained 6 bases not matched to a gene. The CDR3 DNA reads TGTGCCAGCAGCTACCGACAGGGGGCCGGCACTGAAGCTTTCTTT. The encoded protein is CASSYRQGAGTEAFF.

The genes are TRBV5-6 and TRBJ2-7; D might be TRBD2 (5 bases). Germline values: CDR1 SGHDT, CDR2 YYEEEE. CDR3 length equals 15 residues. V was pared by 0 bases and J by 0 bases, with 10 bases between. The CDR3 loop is CASSLGGDNSYEQYF. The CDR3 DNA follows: TGTGCCAGCAGCTTGGGGGGAGACAACTCCTACGAGCAGTACTTC.

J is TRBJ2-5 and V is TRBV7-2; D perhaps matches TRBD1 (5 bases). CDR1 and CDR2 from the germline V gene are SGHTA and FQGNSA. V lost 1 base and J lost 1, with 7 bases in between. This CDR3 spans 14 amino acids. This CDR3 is CASSLGTSQETQYF. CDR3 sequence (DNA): TGTGCCAGCAGCTTAGGGACATCCCAAGAGACCCAGTACTTC.

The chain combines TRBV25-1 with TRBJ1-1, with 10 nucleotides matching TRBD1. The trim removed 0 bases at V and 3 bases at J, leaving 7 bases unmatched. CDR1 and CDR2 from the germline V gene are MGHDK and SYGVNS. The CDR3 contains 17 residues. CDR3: CASSEYGDRGRDTEAFF. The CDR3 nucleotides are TGTGCCAGCAGTGAATACGGAGACAGGGGGCGAGACACTGAAGCTTTCTTT.

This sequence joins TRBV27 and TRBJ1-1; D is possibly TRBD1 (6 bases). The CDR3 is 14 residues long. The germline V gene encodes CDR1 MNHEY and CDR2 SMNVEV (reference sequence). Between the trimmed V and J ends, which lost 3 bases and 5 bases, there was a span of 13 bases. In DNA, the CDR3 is TGTGCCAGCAGTTTCGCAGGGGCGACGACTGAAGCTTTCTTT. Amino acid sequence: CASSFAGATTEAFF.

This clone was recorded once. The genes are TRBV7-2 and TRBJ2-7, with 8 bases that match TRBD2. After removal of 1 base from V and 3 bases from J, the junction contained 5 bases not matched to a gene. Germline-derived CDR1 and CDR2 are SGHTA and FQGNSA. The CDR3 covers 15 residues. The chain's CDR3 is CASSLDSGNYYEQYF. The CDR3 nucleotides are TGTGCCAGCAGCTTAGATAGCGGGAATTACTACGAGCAGTACTTC.

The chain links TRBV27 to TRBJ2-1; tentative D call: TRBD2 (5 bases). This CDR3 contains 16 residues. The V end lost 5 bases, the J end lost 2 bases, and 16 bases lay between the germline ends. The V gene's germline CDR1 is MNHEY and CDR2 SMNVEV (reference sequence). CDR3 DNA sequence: TGTGCCAGCAGTGCGGACTCCACCCTCCCCTACAATGAGCAGTTCTTC. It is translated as CASSADSTLPYNEQFF.

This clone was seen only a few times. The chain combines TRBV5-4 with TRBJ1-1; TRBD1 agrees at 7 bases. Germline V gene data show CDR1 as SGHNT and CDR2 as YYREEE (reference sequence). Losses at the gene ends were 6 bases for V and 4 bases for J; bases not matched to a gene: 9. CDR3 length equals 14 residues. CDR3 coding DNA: TGTGCCAGCACCTTAACTGACAGGGCCACTGAAGCTTTCTTT. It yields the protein CASTLTDRATEAFF.

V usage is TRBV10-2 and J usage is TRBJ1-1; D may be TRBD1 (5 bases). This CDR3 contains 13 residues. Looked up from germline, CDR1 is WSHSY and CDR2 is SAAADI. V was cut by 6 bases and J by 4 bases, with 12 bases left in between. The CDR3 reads CASSQGRVTEAFF. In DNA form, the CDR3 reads TGCGCCAGCAGCCAGGGTAGGGTCACTGAAGCTTTCTTT.

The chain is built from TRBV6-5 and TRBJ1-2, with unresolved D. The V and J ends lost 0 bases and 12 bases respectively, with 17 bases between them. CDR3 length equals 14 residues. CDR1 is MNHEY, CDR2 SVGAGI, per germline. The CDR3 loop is CASSYSVEGAVHTF. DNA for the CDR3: TGTGCCAGCAGTTACTCGGTGGAGGGAGCGGTCCACACCTTC.

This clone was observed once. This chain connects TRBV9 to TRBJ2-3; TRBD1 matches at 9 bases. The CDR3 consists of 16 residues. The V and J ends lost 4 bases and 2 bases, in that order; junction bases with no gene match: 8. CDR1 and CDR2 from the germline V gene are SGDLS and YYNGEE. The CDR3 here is CASSPRGDRVTDTQYF. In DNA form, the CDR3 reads TGTGCCAGCAGCCCGAGAGGGGACAGGGTCACAGATACGCAGTATTTT.

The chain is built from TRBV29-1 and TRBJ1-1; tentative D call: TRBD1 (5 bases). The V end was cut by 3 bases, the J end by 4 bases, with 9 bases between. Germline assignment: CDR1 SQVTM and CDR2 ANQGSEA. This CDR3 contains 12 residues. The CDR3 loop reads CSVEGQSTEAFF. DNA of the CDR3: TGCAGCGTTGAGGGGCAGAGCACTGAAGCTTTCTTT. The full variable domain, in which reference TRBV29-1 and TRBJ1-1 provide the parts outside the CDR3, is SAVISQKPSRDICQRGTSLTIQCQVDSQVTMMFWYRQQPGQSLTLIATANQGSEATYESGFVIDKFPISRPNLTFSTLTVSNMSPEDSSIYLCSVEGQSTEAFFGQGTRLTVV.

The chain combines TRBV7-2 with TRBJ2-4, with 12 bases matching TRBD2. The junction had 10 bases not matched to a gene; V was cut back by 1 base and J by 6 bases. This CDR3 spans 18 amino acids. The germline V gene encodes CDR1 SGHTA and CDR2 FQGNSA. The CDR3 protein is CASSLVVGTSGYGNIQYF. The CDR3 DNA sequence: TGTGCCAGCAGCTTAGTGGTGGGGACTAGCGGGTACGGAAACATTCAGTACTTC.

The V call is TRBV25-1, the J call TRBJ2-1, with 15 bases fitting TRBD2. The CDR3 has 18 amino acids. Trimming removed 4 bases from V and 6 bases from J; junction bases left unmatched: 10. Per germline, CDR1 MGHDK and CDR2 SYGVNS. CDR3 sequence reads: CASSAGLAGGPQLNEQFF. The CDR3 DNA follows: TGTGCCAGCAGTGCGGGACTAGCGGGAGGCCCCCAGCTCAATGAGCAGTTCTTC.

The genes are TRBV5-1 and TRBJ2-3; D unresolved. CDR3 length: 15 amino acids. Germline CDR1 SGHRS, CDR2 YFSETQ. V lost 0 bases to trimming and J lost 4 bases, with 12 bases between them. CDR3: CASSLERPPSDTQYF. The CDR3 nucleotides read TGCGCCAGCAGCTTGGAGAGGCCCCCATCAGATACGCAGTATTTT.

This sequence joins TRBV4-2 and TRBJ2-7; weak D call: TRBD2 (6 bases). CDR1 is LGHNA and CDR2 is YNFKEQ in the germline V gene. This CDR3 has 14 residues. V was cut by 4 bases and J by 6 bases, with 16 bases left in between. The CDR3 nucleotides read TGTGCCAGCAGCCGGCCGGCGGGAAGGGGCGAGCAGTACTTC. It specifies CASSRPAGRGEQYF.